This T cell receptor beta chain was profiled in a study of blood T cells in healthy people across ages. Combining a sample-barcoded 5' primer with a J-beta primer mix, a second PCR ran for roughly 7 to 11 cycles. Each cDNA was tagged by a template-switch adaptor containing 12 random nucleotides. MiXCR was run by TCRdb on the 5' RACE reads, yielding one entry per CDR3 protein. The profile covers roughly 700,000 distinct CDR3 sequences, with roughly 25% appearing a single time and 9.4% taken by the ten largest. This clonotype was picked up a small number of times. These sequences were also reported in another study, on T cells of mothers and their children. Turning to that study: All extracted RNA went into cDNA synthesis, approximately 1.4 ug per 15 ul.

The sample was blood. The receptor comes from a boy between 10 and 17 years old in good health.

The CDR3 here is CSVEENNYEQYF. The CDR3 DNA is TGCAGCGTTGAAGAAAATAACTACGAGCAGTACTTC. This chain joins TRBV29-1 and TRBJ2-7, with D unresolved. The germline V gene encodes CDR1 SQVTM and CDR2 ANQGSEA. This CDR3 contains 12 residues. V was pared by 0 bases and J by 3 bases, with 6 bases between.